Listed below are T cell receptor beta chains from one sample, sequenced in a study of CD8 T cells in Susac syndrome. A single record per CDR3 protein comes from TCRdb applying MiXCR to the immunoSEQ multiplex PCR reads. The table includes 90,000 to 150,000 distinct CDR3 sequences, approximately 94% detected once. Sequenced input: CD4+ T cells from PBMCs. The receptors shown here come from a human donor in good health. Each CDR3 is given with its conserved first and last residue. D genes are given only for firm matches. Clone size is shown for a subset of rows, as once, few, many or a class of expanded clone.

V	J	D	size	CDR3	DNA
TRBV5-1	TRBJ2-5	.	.	CASSGGGAGQETQYF	TGCGCCAGCAGTGGTGGTGGGGCAGGGCAGGAGACCCAGTACTTC
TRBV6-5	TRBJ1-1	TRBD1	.	CASSRDRVGTEAFF	TGTGCCAGCAGTCGGGACAGGGTCGGCACTGAAGCTTTCTTT
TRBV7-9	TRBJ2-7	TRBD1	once	CASSRFGTGGEQYF	TGTGCCAGCAGCCGGTTTGGGACAGGGGGCGAGCAGTACTTC
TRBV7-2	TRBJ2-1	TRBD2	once	CASSLALTSGSRNEQFF	TGTGCCAGCAGCTTAGCGCTTACTAGCGGGAGCCGCAATGAGCAGTTCTTC
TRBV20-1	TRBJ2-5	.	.	CSASVRKETQYF	TGCAGTGCTAGCGTGAGGAAGGAGACCCAGTACTTC
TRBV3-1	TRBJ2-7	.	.	CASSQFAIQQQYF	TGTGCCAGCAGCCAATTCGCCATCCAGCAGCAGTACTTC
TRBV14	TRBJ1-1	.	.	CASSRYIGATGLNGNTEAFF	TGTGCCAGCAGCCGATACATAGGAGCGACAGGCCTCAACGGAAACACTGAAGCTTTCTTT
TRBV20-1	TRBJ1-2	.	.	CSGAGENYGYTF	TGCAGTGGAGCGGGGGAAAACTATGGCTACACCTTC
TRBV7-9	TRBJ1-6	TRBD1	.	CASSSGTDNSPLHF	TGTGCCAGCAGCTCCGGGACAGATAATTCACCCCTCCACTTT
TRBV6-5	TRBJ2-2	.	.	CASSPFWGSTGELFF	TGTGCCAGCAGTCCCTTTTGGGGGAGTACCGGGGAGCTGTTTTTT
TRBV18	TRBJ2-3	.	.	CASSPPSTDTQYF	TGTGCCAGCTCACCACCCAGCACAGATACGCAGTATTTT
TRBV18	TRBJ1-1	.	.	CASSPSDTEAFF	TGTGCCAGCTCACCATCTGACACTGAAGCTTTCTTT
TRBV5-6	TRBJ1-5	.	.	CASSLKGKGQPQHF	TGTGCCAGCAGCCTCAAGGGAAAGGGTCAGCCCCAGCATTTT
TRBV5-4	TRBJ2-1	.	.	CASSLVNNEQFF	TGTGCCAGCAGCTTGGTTAACAATGAGCAGTTCTTC
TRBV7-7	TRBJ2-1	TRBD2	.	CASSLVPGLADYNEQFF	TGTGCTAGCAGCTTAGTCCCGGGACTAGCAGATTACAATGAGCAGTTCTTC
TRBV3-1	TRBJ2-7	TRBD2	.	CASSHLAGDNEQYF	TGTGCCAGCAGCCACCTAGCGGGAGACAACGAGCAGTACTTC
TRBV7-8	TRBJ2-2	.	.	CASSREGIKPGELFF	TGTGCCAGCAGCCGTGAGGGCATTAAACCCGGGGAGCTGTTTTTT
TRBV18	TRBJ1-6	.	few	CASSPPNSPLHF	TGTGCCAGCTCACCACCCAATTCACCCCTCCACTTT
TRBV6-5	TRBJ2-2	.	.	CASSYQKAGNTGELFF	TGTGCCAGCAGTTATCAAAAAGCTGGAAACACCGGGGAGCTGTTTTTT
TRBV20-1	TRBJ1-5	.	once	CSARGRQYSNQPQHF	TGCAGTGCTAGGGGTAGACAGTATAGCAATCAGCCCCAGCATTTT
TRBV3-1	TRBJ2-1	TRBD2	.	CASSRKTSNPYNEQFF	TGTGCCAGCAGCCGGAAGACTAGCAACCCCTACAATGAGCAGTTCTTC
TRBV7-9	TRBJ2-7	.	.	CASGGGEEQYF	TGTGCCTCCGGAGGAGGAGAAGAGCAGTACTTC
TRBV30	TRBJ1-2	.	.	CAWLGRNYGYTF	TGTGCCTGGTTAGGTAGGAACTATGGCTACACCTTC
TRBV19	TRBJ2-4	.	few	CASSSQDLIAKNIQYF	TGTGCCAGTAGTAGCCAGGATTTGATAGCCAAAAACATTCAGTACTTC
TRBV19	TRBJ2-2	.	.	CASRPRNTGELFF	TGTGCCAGTAGACCACGGAACACCGGGGAGCTGTTTTTT
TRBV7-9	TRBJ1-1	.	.	CASSQGPGSAFF	TGTGCCAGCAGCCAGGGTCCAGGTTCAGCTTTCTTT
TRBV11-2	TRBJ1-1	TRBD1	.	CASSFGTGLNTEVFF	TGTGCCAGCAGCTTCGGGACAGGATTGAACACTGAAGTTTTCTTT
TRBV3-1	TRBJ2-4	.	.	CASSQDFPSVAGAIQYF	TGTGCCAGCAGCCAAGATTTTCCCTCGGTTGCGGGGGCAATTCAGTACTTC
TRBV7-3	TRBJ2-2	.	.	CASSLAGQGTGELFF	TGTGCCAGCAGCTTAGCCGGACAAGGCACCGGGGAGCTGTTTTTT
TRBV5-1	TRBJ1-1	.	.	CASSLGAENTEAFF	TGCGCCAGCAGCTTAGGCGCCGAAAACACTGAAGCTTTCTTT
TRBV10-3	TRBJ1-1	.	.	CAITIGSNTEAFF	TGTGCCATAACGATTGGGTCGAACACTGAAGCTTTCTTT
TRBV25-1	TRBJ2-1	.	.	CASSPGFYNEQFF	TGTGCCAGCAGCCCGGGGTTCTACAATGAGCAGTTCTTC
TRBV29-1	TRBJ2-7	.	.	CSVREGEQYF	TGCAGCGTGCGAGAAGGGGAGCAGTACTTC
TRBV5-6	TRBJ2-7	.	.	CASSYRDVSYEQYF	TGTGCCAGCAGCTACCGGGATGTCTCCTACGAGCAGTACTTC
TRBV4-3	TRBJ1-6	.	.	CASSQDPEVYNSPLHF	TGCGCCAGCAGCCAAGATCCGGAGGTGTATAATTCACCCCTCCACTTT
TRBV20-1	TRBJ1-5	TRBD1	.	CSARARTGFQPQHF	TGCAGTGCTAGAGCCCGGACAGGGTTTCAGCCCCAGCATTTT
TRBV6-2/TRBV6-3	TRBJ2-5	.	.	CASRPDRSETQYF	TGTGCCAGCAGACCCGACAGGTCGGAGACCCAGTACTTC
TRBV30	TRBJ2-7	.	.	CVWSTSYEQYF	TGTGTGTGGAGTACCTCCTACGAGCAGTACTTC
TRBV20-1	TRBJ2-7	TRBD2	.	CSARDSGGHEQYF	TGCAGTGCTAGAGACTCGGGAGGCCACGAGCAGTACTTC
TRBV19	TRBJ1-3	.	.	CASNPGGSGNTIYF	TGTGCCAGTAACCCGGGGGGCTCTGGAAACACCATATATTTT
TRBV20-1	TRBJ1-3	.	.	CSAHRTATGNTIYF	TGCAGTGCCCACCGGACAGCGACTGGAAACACCATATATTTT
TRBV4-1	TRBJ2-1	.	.	CASSQADLGFSYNEQFF	TGCGCCAGCAGCCAGGCTGACTTAGGATTCTCCTACAATGAGCAGTTCTTC
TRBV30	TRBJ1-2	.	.	CAWSVLGGDYGYTF	TGTGCCTGGAGTGTACTCGGGGGAGACTATGGCTACACCTTC
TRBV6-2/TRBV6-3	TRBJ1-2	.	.	CASTLGPWNYGYTF	TGTGCCAGCACCCTTGGACCTTGGAACTATGGCTACACCTTC
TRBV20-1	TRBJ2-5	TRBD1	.	CSAYRDRGYQETQYF	TGCAGCGCCTACCGGGACAGGGGGTACCAAGAGACCCAGTACTTC
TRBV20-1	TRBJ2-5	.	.	CSAISIRGGETQYF	TGCAGTGCTATATCGATCCGGGGCGGGGAGACCCAGTACTTC
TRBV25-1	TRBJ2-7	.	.	CASSEGIPPYEQYF	TGTGCCAGCAGTGAAGGGATACCCCCCTACGAGCAGTACTTC
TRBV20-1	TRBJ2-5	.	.	CSAPPGGATETQYF	TGCAGTGCTCCCCCTGGGGGAGCCACAGAGACCCAGTACTTC
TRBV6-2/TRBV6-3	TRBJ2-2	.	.	CASTLISNTGELFF	TGTGCCAGCACCTTGATATCGAACACCGGGGAGCTGTTTTTT
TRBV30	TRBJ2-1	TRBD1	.	CAWSEGQGASDEQFF	TGTGCCTGGAGTGAGGGACAGGGGGCATCGGATGAGCAGTTCTTC